This is a list of T cell receptor beta chains from one sample in a study of T cell changes during pregnancy in multiple sclerosis. Method: immunoSEQ multiplex PCR; TCRdb's copy keeps in-frame clones and lacks some. Of roughly 79,000 clones listed, about nine tenths are singletons. Material: CD4+ T cells from peripheral blood mononuclear cells, obtained before pregnancy. These receptors were collected from a female donor with multiple sclerosis, enrolled in a pregnancy study. The CDR3 runs from the conserved cysteine through the conserved F or W. D genes are given only for firm matches. The size entry is marked missing in some rows and otherwise reads once, few, many or a size class.

D | J | size | V | DNA | CDR3
. | TRBJ1-1 | . | TRBV9 | TGTGCCAGCAGCGCGACTGCCTCGAACACTGAAGCTTTCTTT | CASSATASNTEAFF
. | TRBJ1-1 | . | TRBV19 | TGTGCCAGTAGTATCTGGCGGAGGGGGAACACTGAAGCTTTCTTT | CASSIWRRGNTEAFF
. | TRBJ1-5 | . | TRBV28 | TGTGCCAGCAGTTTCCAGTATAGCAATCAGCCCCAGCATTTT | CASSFQYSNQPQHF
. | TRBJ1-1 | . | TRBV19 | TGTGCCAGTAGTATCGACGGGGGTACGGCTGAAGCTTTCTTT | CASSIDGGTAEAFF
. | TRBJ2-7 | . | TRBV6-6 | TGTGCCAGCAGGACAGTTAGGGCGGCGAGCTACGAGCAGTACTTC | CASRTVRAASYEQYF
TRBD2 | TRBJ2-3 | . | TRBV11-3 | TGTGCCAGCAGCTTAGCTCCCAGCGGGGGGGGCACAGATACGCAGTATTTT | CASSLAPSGGGTDTQYF
. | TRBJ2-1 | . | TRBV7-3 | TGTGCCAGCAGCTTATTGAGTAGCGGATACAATGAGCAGTTCTTC | CASSLLSSGYNEQFF
TRBD1 | TRBJ2-5 | . | TRBV9 | TGTGCCAGCAGCGCGATACAGGGGGAAGAGACCCAGTACTTC | CASSAIQGEETQYF
. | TRBJ1-1 | . | TRBV6-6 | TGTGCCAGCAGGGGGAGGGGACAGAACACTGAAGCTTTCTTT | CASRGRGQNTEAFF
TRBD1 | TRBJ2-7 | . | TRBV6-1 | TGTGCCAGCAGGACCCCGGGACAGGTGGGAGAGCAGTACTTC | CASRTPGQVGEQYF
. | TRBJ1-6 | . | TRBV30 | TGTGCCTGGGGACACAGCTCCTATAATTCACCCCTCCACTTT | CAWGHSSYNSPLHF
. | TRBJ2-7 | . | TRBV28 | TGTGCCAGCAGTTTAGGGCGGGGGCCCGGCGAGCAGTACTTC | CASSLGRGPGEQYF
. | TRBJ1-1 | . | TRBV7-7 | TGTGCTAGCAGCTTAACACTGAACACTGAAGCTTTCTTT | CASSLTLNTEAFF
. | TRBJ2-7 | . | TRBV6-6 | TGTGCCAGCAATCCCCCGGGGTTACCCTACGAGCAGTACTTC | CASNPPGLPYEQYF
. | TRBJ1-1 | once | TRBV4-3 | TGCGCCAGCAGCCAAGATCGAGGAGATGAAGCTTTCTTT | CASSQDRGDEAFF
. | TRBJ2-2 | . | TRBV5-6 | TGTGCCAGCAGCTTGCCATTCGGGGAGCTGTTTTTT | CASSLPFGELFF
TRBD1 | TRBJ1-6 | few | TRBV19 | TGTGCCAGTAGCCCACGACAGGGGTTGGACTCACCCCTCCACTTT | CASSPRQGLDSPLHF
TRBD1 | TRBJ2-7 | . | TRBV18 | TGTGCCAGCTCACTAAAGGGAGGACAGGGGTCCAACGAGCAGTACTTC | CASSLKGGQGSNEQYF
. | TRBJ1-1 | few | TRBV6-5 | TGTGCCAGCTCTCAGGGGTCGTATTGGTCTGAAGCTTTCTTT | CASSQGSYWSEAFF
TRBD1 | TRBJ1-1 | . | TRBV7-2 | TGTGCCAGCAGCGGAAGGGGGACAGTTGAAGCTTTCTTT | CASSGRGTVEAFF
. | TRBJ1-2 | . | TRBV6-1 | TGTGCCAGCCTGAAAGCGTATGGCTACACCTTC | CASLKAYGYTF
TRBD2 | TRBJ2-1 | . | TRBV5-4 | TGTGCCAGCAGCTTTTATAGTAGCGGGGAGCAGTTCTTC | CASSFYSSGEQFF
. | TRBJ2-1 | . | TRBV9 | TGTGCCAGCAGCGCGCCCCTGGGGGCGGGAGTTTGGAAGGGGCACAATGAGCAGTTCTTC | CASSAPLGAGVWKGHNEQFF
TRBD2 | TRBJ2-1 | . | TRBV7-9 | TGTGCCAGCAGCCCCCGACTAGCGGGAGTATACAATGAGCAGTTCTTC | CASSPRLAGVYNEQFF
. | TRBJ1-5 | . | TRBV2 | TGTGCCAGCAGTGAAGGAACCCAGGGACTCGGGCCCCAGCATTTT | CASSEGTQGLGPQHF
. | TRBJ2-2 | . | TRBV30 | TGTGCCTGGAGTGTTCTCCTCGGGGAGTACGGGGAGCTGTTTTTT | CAWSVLLGEYGELFF
. | TRBJ2-2 | . | TRBV6-1 | TGTGCCAGCAGTGGGGGACTCTGGGTTAACACCGGGGAGCTGTTTTTT | CASSGGLWVNTGELFF
. | TRBJ2-7 | . | TRBV6-1 | TGTGCCAGCACCCCGGAGGTTTACGAGCAGTACTTC | CASTPEVYEQYF
. | TRBJ1-1 | . | TRBV7-2 | TGTGCCAGCAGCTTAAGCCGCAACACTGAAGCTTTCTTT | CASSLSRNTEAFF
. | TRBJ2-5 | . | TRBV6-5 | TGTGCCAGCAGTTACTCACCGGGCCGGGGGCAAGAGACCCAGTACTTC | CASSYSPGRGQETQYF
. | TRBJ1-5 | . | TRBV2 | TGTGCCAGCAGTGAGATAAGAAACGGTCAGCCCCAGCATTTT | CASSEIRNGQPQHF
TRBD2 | TRBJ2-3 | few | TRBV29-1 | TGCAGCGTTGAAGACCGGACTAGCCTCAACACAGATACGCAGTATTTT | CSVEDRTSLNTDTQYF
TRBD1 | TRBJ2-7 | once | TRBV28 | TGTGCCAGCAGTTTGTTTTCCGGGACAGGCACCTACGAGCAGTACTTC | CASSLFSGTGTYEQYF
. | TRBJ1-5 | . | TRBV7-2 | TGTGCCAGCAGCTTAAAGGTCGGTGAGGGTCAGCCCCAGCATTTT | CASSLKVGEGQPQHF
TRBD1 | TRBJ1-4 | . | TRBV10-3 | TGTGCCATATCGGGACAGATAAATGAAAAACTGTTTTTT | CAISGQINEKLFF
TRBD1 | TRBJ2-3 | . | TRBV6-5 | TGTGCCAGCAGTCGGGACAGTCTAGATACGCAGTATTTT | CASSRDSLDTQYF
TRBD1 | TRBJ2-7 | . | TRBV10-3 | TGTGCCATCAATAAGGACAGGGCGACCTACGAGCAGTACTTC | CAINKDRATYEQYF
. | TRBJ1-6 | . | TRBV27 | TGTGCCAGCAGCTCCCTCGGGACATTTGGAAATTCACCCCTCCACTTT | CASSSLGTFGNSPLHF
. | TRBJ2-7 | . | TRBV18 | TGTGCCAGCTCACTCCTTAACTACGAGCAGTACTTC | CASSLLNYEQYF
TRBD1 | TRBJ1-6 | once | TRBV7-6 | TGTGCCAGCAGCCCCCGGTGGCAGGGGGCTGGTAATTCACCCCTCCACTTT | CASSPRWQGAGNSPLHF
TRBD1 | TRBJ1-2 | once | TRBV4-1 | TGCGCCAGCAGCCAAAGGGGGAATAGGACAGGGAGTGCTGGCTACACCTTC | CASSQRGNRTGSAGYTF
TRBD2 | TRBJ2-1 | few | TRBV19 | TGTGCCAGTATTCAGGCGGGGGGTTCCTACAATGAGCAGTTCTTC | CASIQAGGSYNEQFF
. | TRBJ1-1 | . | TRBV19 | TGTGCCAGTAGTCCGATCCCAGGGACAATGAACACTGAAGCTTTCTTT | CASSPIPGTMNTEAFF
TRBD2 | TRBJ2-7 | . | TRBV7-2 | TGTGCCAGCAGCCAACAATCCCAAGCGGGGGCCTTCTACGAGCAGTACTTC | CASSQQSQAGAFYEQYF
. | TRBJ2-7 | . | TRBV12-5 | TGTGCTAGTGGTCCCTACAGGGACCCCTACGAGCAGTACTTC | CASGPYRDPYEQYF
TRBD2 | TRBJ2-2 | . | TRBV27 | TGTGCCAGCAGCCTTCTAGGACTAGCGGGGAACACCGGGGAGCTGTTTTTT | CASSLLGLAGNTGELFF
TRBD2 | TRBJ2-5 | . | TRBV19 | TGTGCCAGTAGTCGCACTAGCGGGATAGGGGAGACCCAGTACTTC | CASSRTSGIGETQYF
. | TRBJ1-2 | . | TRBV5-1 | TGCGCCAGCAGAGAGGGGGATAACTATGGCTACACCTTC | CASREGDNYGYTF
. | TRBJ2-5 | . | TRBV28 | TGTGCCAGCACTAGAGGGGGACGGGAGACCCAGTACTTC | CASTRGGRETQYF
. | TRBJ1-3 | . | TRBV11-3 | TGTGCCAGCAGCATGGACAGTAGCTCTGGAAACACCATATATTTT | CASSMDSSSGNTIYF
. | TRBJ2-3 | . | TRBV19 | TGTGCCAGTAGTATAATGAGCGCGAGCACAGATACGCAGTATTTT | CASSIMSASTDTQYF
. | TRBJ1-2 | . | TRBV30 | TGTGCCTGGAGTGGGGGGGGTTTTAACTATGGCTACACCTTC | CAWSGGGFNYGYTF
TRBD1 | TRBJ2-3 | . | TRBV19 | TGTGCCAGTAGTATAAGCTTCGGACAGGGAGATACGCAGTATTTT | CASSISFGQGDTQYF
TRBD1 | TRBJ2-7 | . | TRBV7-2 | TGTGCCAGCAGCACCCTCCCGGGACAGGGGCCATACGAGCAGTACTTC | CASSTLPGQGPYEQYF
TRBD2 | TRBJ2-1 | . | TRBV7-6 | TGTGCCAGCAGCCCCGCTGGGTGGCGGGGGACCTACAATGAGCAGTTCTTC | CASSPAGWRGTYNEQFF
. | TRBJ2-5 | once | TRBV10-3 | TGTGCCATCAGTGAGTCGATGACTATCGGAGAGACCCAGTACTTC | CAISESMTIGETQYF
TRBD1 | TRBJ1-3 | . | TRBV4-2 | TGTGCCAGCAGCCAATCCGGACAGGGGACGCGTGGAAACACCATATATTTT | CASSQSGQGTRGNTIYF
TRBD2 | TRBJ2-5 | . | TRBV29-1 | TGCAGCGTTGCGAAGCTAGCGGGAGGTGAGAAAGAGACCCAGTACTTC | CSVAKLAGGEKETQYF
TRBD1 | TRBJ1-4 | . | TRBV15 | TGTGCCACCAGCAGAGATGGAGGGACAGGGGGTGAAAAACTGTTTTTT | CATSRDGGTGGEKLFF
. | TRBJ2-7 | . | TRBV5-1 | TGCGCCAGCAGCCTTCCCCCCACAGGGATCGTTTACGAGCAGTACTTC | CASSLPPTGIVYEQYF